Described below is a single T cell receptor beta chain sequence and its context. Its target is not known. Sequencing was performed with immunoSEQ multiplex PCR; in TCRdb, only in-frame clones are kept and a portion is missing. The sample yields some 120,000 clones, 92% seen once. This entry belongs to a study of T cell responses to AZD1222 COVID-19 vaccine. Study-wide results and limits: Donors were chiefly white British, with a greater number of females, and clonal diversity was perhaps underestimated. Spike was spanned by vaccine-associated CD4 TCRs, with dominance at 160-218 and 743-854.

Trimming cost V 3 bases and J 4 bases, with 12 bases left between them. Looked up from germline, CDR1 is MNHEY and CDR2 is SMNVEV (reference sequence). CDR3 length: 14 residues. The receptor comes from an adult who received the AZD1222 COVID-19 vaccine. The rearrangement links TRBV27 to TRBJ1-1; D not certain. Sequencing was performed on peripheral blood, taken 28 days after the second AZD1222 dose. The CDR3 bases are TGTGCCAGCAGTTTTAGTTACGCCGGCACTGAAGCTTTCTTT. This gives the protein CASSFSYAGTEAFF.